This TCR beta chain is drawn from a study of T cells after posttransplantation cyclophosphamide. Study-level results: Recipient CMV seropositivity and CMV reactivation strongly tracked TRB clonality. Blood and skin or GI T cell repertoires showed limited TRB overlap.

Only a few counts were recorded for this clone. Its antigen is not known. Profiling relied on immunoSEQ multiplex PCR, and the TCRdb table lists in-frame clones only, not all of them. The sample yields fewer than 40,000 clones, without any singletons. V was clipped by 9 bases and J by 5 bases, with 21 bases between them. Per germline, CDR1 KGHDR and CDR2 SFDVKD. The CDR3 is 16 amino acids. The TCR was taken from a woman aged 50 to 65 in good health and a related stem cell transplant donor. Sequenced: PBMCs. The chain joins TRBV24-1 to TRBJ2-2; possibly TRBD1 or TRBD2 for D (6 bases each). For the CDR3, the DNA is TGTGCCACCGCTGGAGGGACAACTGGAGATACCGGGGAGCTGTTTTTT. It codes for CATAGGTTGDTGELFF.